The 10 T cell receptor beta chains below all came from one sample that was sequenced in a study of shared clonotypes between healthy human individuals. The method was immunoSEQ multiplex PCR; TCRdb's version includes in-frame clones alone and lacks a portion of them. This table holds some 700,000 clones, less than 95% found once. The specimen was memory CD8+ T cells from PBMCs. The subset is: CD45RO+ cells pooled with CCR7-negative TemRA cells. Source of these receptors: a man between 18 and 35 years old in good health. Some clones in this sample may be carry-over from other donors' samples.

The rearrangement joins TRBV5-1 to TRBJ2-5; D gene unclear. The CDR3 consists of 16 residues. CDR1 SGHRS and CDR2 YFSETQ come from the germline V gene. Trimming shortened V by 1 base and J by 5 bases, and 18 bases separated the two germline ends. This chain's CDR3 is CASSLYPTVGEETQYF. For the CDR3, the DNA is TGCGCCAGCAGCTTGTACCCAACCGTGGGTGAGGAGACCCAGTACTTC.

The chain has TRBV18 and TRBJ1-2; 8 bases are a match to TRBD1. CDR3 size: 19 residues. Germline CDR1 KGHSH, CDR2 LQKENI. After removal of 3 bases from V and 7 bases from J, the junction contained 22 bases not matched to a gene. CDR3 in amino acids: CASSPQPGGSSKPKSGYTF. The CDR3 nucleotides are TGTGCCAGCTCACCCCAGCCAGGGGGCTCAAGTAAGCCTAAAAGTGGCTACACCTTC.

The count of this clone is one. The rearrangement uses TRBV7-7 and TRBJ2-5, with D possibly matching TRBD2 (5 bases). CDR1 SSHAT and CDR2 FNYEAQ come from the germline V gene (reference sequence). V was shortened by 5 bases and J by 3 bases, with 13 bases between the two germline ends. CDR3 length equals 14 residues. CDR3 sequence (DNA): TGTGCCAGCAGCCACGCGGGCCCGAAAGAGACCCAGTACTTC. As protein: CASSHAGPKETQYF.

The chain links TRBV5-4 to TRBJ1-1; possibly TRBD1 for D (5 bases). This CDR3 has 14 residues. Trimming pared 3 bases from V and 1 base from J, leaving 10 bases between. The germline V gene encodes CDR1 SGHNT and CDR2 YYREEE (reference sequence). In nucleotides, the CDR3 is TGTGCCAGCAGCTCAGGGACGGGGAACACTGAAGCTTTCTTT. Amino acids: CASSSGTGNTEAFF.

V gene TRBV11-3 combines with J gene TRBJ2-1; a possible D gene is TRBD2 (5 bases). This CDR3 has 18 amino acids. Germline V gene sequence: CDR1 SGHNT, CDR2 YENEEA. V lost 0 bases to trimming and J lost 1 base, with 16 bases between them. The CDR3 coding sequence is TGTGCCAGCAGCTTAGATAGGTTGGGAGCCCCTTCCTACAATGAGCAGTTCTTC. Its translation is CASSLDRLGAPSYNEQFF. Combining the CDR3 with reference TRBV11-3 and TRBJ2-1 gives the whole variable domain EAGVVQSPRYKIIEKKQPVAFWCNPISGHNTLYWYLQNLGQGPELLIRYENEEAVDDSQLPKDRFSAERLKGVDSTLKIQPAELGDSAVYLCASSLDRLGAPSYNEQFFGPGTRLTVL.

This chain connects TRBV2 to TRBJ1-5; the match to TRBD1 covers 8 bases. CDR3 size: 15 residues. V was pared by 9 bases and J by 7 bases, with 14 bases of the junction left unmatched. Germline CDR1 reads SNHLY; CDR2 reads FYNNEI. CDR3 sequence (DNA): TGTGCCAGTGGGATGGGCAGGGGGCTCGGCCAGCCCCAGCATTTT. Residues: CASGMGRGLGQPQHF.

The chain employs TRBV30 and TRBJ1-2, with a weak D call TRBD1 (6 bases). The CDR3 spans 15 residues. The germline V and J ends were trimmed by 5 bases and 0 bases, with 16 bases remaining between them. The germline CDR1 and CDR2 sequences are GTSNPN and SVGIG (reference sequence). CDR3 sequence reads: CAWEGPGHPNYGYTF. The CDR3 DNA follows: TGTGCCTGGGAGGGACCGGGACACCCTAACTATGGCTACACCTTC.

This clone was seen a single time. The rearrangement uses TRBV7-9 and TRBJ1-5, with D perhaps matching TRBD1 (5 bases). Trimming left V 1 base short and J 0 bases short, with 19 bases between. The CDR3 extends over 19 amino acids. The V gene's germline CDR1 is SEHNR and CDR2 FQNEAQ (reference sequence). This CDR3 is CASSLGGGPQAVSNQPQHF. The CDR3 DNA sequence: TGTGCCAGCAGCTTAGGTGGTGGACCACAGGCAGTTAGCAATCAGCCCCAGCATTTT.

This chain joins TRBV7-3 and TRBJ2-1, with TRBD2 identical over 11 bases. Germline V gene sequence: CDR1 SGHTA, CDR2 FQGTGA. V gave up 0 bases and J gave up 9 bases; unmatched junction bases: 10. The CDR3 runs 17 residues. The CDR3 protein is CASSLTGLAGSSGEQFF. DNA of the CDR3: TGTGCCAGCAGCTTAACTGGACTAGCGGGCTCAAGTGGTGAGCAGTTCTTC.

V and J are TRBV7-6 and TRBJ2-7; 7 nucleotides match TRBD1. Germline CDR1 and CDR2: SGHVS and FNYEAQ. The CDR3 contains 14 residues. V was pared by 5 bases and J by 2 bases, with 6 bases of the junction left unmatched. CDR3 coding DNA: TGTGCCAGCAGCCAGTACAGGGGCCCCTACGAGCAGTACTTC. Amino acid sequence: CASSQYRGPYEQYF.